The 11 T cell receptor beta chains below come from one sample, sequenced in a study of blood T cell repertoires in COVID-19. Assay used: immunoSEQ multiplex PCR; TCRdb lists only in-frame clones, some missing. The data show roughly 220,000 clones, 85% to 90% seen once. The sequenced sample was PBMCs or T cells enriched from blood (not recorded which). Every receptor here comes from a woman under 30 in a cohort exposed to, infected with or recovered from COVID-19 (not recorded which).

The V call is TRBV5-1, the J call TRBJ1-2, with TRBD1 matching over 7 bases. V lost 0 bases, J lost 1 base, and 12 bases stayed unmatched. CDR1 is SGHRS and CDR2 is YFSETQ in the germline V gene. The CDR3 is 18 residues long. The CDR3 here is CASSLAREGANLNYGYTF. Here the CDR3 DNA reads TGCGCCAGCAGCTTGGCCCGGGAGGGGGCGAATCTTAACTATGGCTACACCTTC. The full variable domain, rest sourced from reference TRBV5-1 and TRBJ1-2, is KAGVTQTPRYLIKTRGQQVTLSCSPISGHRSVSWYQQTPGQGLQFLFEYFSETQRNKGNFPGRFSGRQFSNSRSEMNVSTLELGDSALYLCASSLAREGANLNYGYTFGSGTRLTVV.

The chain is built from TRBV24-1 and TRBJ2-3; D not certain. Germline V gives CDR1 KGHDR, CDR2 SFDVKD. The V end was cut by 4 bases, the J end by 0 bases, with 13 bases between. This CDR3 is 16 amino acids long. CDR3 bases: TGTGCCACCAGTGACTCCAGCGAAGCTAGCACAGATACGCAGTATTTT. Translated: CATSDSSEASTDTQYF.

CDR3 bases: TGTGCCAGCAGCTCATCGGGACTAGCGGGCATTTTCTCTGGGGCCAACGTCCTGACTTTC. Translated, it gives CASSSSGLAGIFSGANVLTF. V usage is TRBV7-6 and J usage is TRBJ2-6; TRBD2 aligns across 12 bases. Germline V gene sequence: CDR1 SGHVS, CDR2 FNYEAQ. CDR3 length equals 20 residues. J was trimmed by 0 bases and V by 4 bases; bases with no gene match: 10.

V is TRBV2 and J is TRBJ2-1; weak D call: TRBD1 (5 bases). CDR1 and CDR2 from the germline V gene are SNHLY and FYNNEI. The CDR3 consists of 14 residues. Between the trimmed V and J ends, which lost 5 bases and 7 bases, there was a span of 15 bases. In DNA form, the CDR3 reads TGTGCCAGCAGTTATGGGCAGGGATGGAATGAGCAGTTCTTC. It yields the protein CASSYGQGWNEQFF.

This chain joins TRBV24-1 and TRBJ1-2, with a possible D match to TRBD1 (5 bases). With 7 bases removed from V and 4 bases from J, the gap between germline ends came to 12 bases. Germline CDR1 KGHDR, CDR2 SFDVKD. The CDR3 has 13 amino acids. The CDR3 protein is CATSTDTFYGYTF. CDR3 in DNA: TGTGCCACCAGCACGGACACTTTCTATGGCTACACCTTC.

The V gene is TRBV5-6, the J gene TRBJ2-1, with 8 bases lining up with TRBD2. CDR3 length equals 16 residues. The junction had 8 bases not matched to a gene; V was cut back by 4 bases and J by 2 bases. Germline assignment: CDR1 SGHDT and CDR2 YYEEEE. CDR3 coding DNA: TGTGCCAGCAGCGGGCTTGGGCGGGAGGCCTACAATGAGCAGTTCTTC. Translation gives CASSGLGREAYNEQFF.

This chain joins TRBV5-4 and TRBJ1-2; TRBD1 is a possible D gene (5 bases). The ends were cut back, 1 base at V and 4 bases at J, with 17 bases in the middle. The CDR3 runs 16 residues. CDR1 and CDR2 from the germline V gene are SGHNT and YYREEE (reference sequence). The CDR3 here is CASSLLYQERGYGYTF. For the CDR3, the DNA is TGTGCCAGCAGCTTGCTATACCAGGAAAGGGGCTATGGCTACACCTTC. Full variable domain (remainder filled in from reference TRBV5-4 and TRBJ1-2): ETGVTQSPTHLIKTRGQQVTLRCSSQSGHNTVSWYQQALGQGPQFIFQYYREEENGRGNFPPRFSGLQFPNYSSELNVNALELDDSALYLCASSLLYQERGYGYTFGSGTRLTVV.

V usage is TRBV18 and J usage is TRBJ1-6; 8 bases match TRBD1. The CDR3 runs to 14 residues. Trimming cost V 4 bases and J 8 bases; bases outside gene matches: 4. The germline gives CDR1 KGHSH, CDR2 LQKENI. CDR3: CASSLGTGDSPLHF. CDR3 coding DNA: TGTGCCAGCTCACTTGGGACAGGTGATTCACCCCTCCACTTT.

The chain employs TRBV5-1 and TRBJ2-7, with 9 nucleotides matching TRBD1. The CDR3 runs to 14 residues. After removal of 3 bases from V and 2 bases from J, the junction contained 3 bases not matched to a gene. CDR1 and CDR2 (germline): SGHRS, YFSETQ. CDR3 nucleotides: TGCGCCAGCAGCTCCGGGACAGGGCCCTACGAGCAGTACTTC. It encodes CASSSGTGPYEQYF.

This clone was observed a single time. V usage is TRBV3-1 (or the pseudogene TRBV3-2) and J usage is TRBJ1-2; no firm D call. Germline assignment: CDR1 LGHDT and CDR2 YNNKEL (reference sequence). The CDR3 consists of 13 residues. V lost 1 base, J lost 3 bases, and 6 bases lay in between. The CDR3 sequence is CASSQGGYYGYTF. The CDR3 nucleotides are TGTGCCAGCAGCCAAGGAGGGTACTATGGCTACACCTTC.

This chain uses TRBV6-5 with TRBJ2-4; 8 bases fit TRBD1. The V gene's germline CDR1 is MNHEY and CDR2 SVGAGI. The ends lost 7 bases at V and 6 bases at J; junction bases unmatched: 8. There are 14 residues in the CDR3. DNA of the CDR3: TGTGCCAGCAAGTTAGGGACAGGAGGAAACATTCAGTACTTC. It is translated as CASKLGTGGNIQYF.